Included here is one T cell receptor (beta chain) sequence, with context. This sample is drawn from a study of shared clonotypes between healthy human individuals. Germline values: CDR1 DFQATT, CDR2 SNEGSKA (reference sequence). Deletions cut 6 bases from V and 3 bases from J, with 6 bases between. CDR3 length equals 10 residues. Genomic DNA per cell subset filled all wells of several immunoSEQ plates. Assay: immunoSEQ multiplex PCR; the TCRdb copy retains only in-frame clones and omits some. The profile shows 530,000 or so clones, 60% to 80% of them singletons. Each unsorted sample relied on approximately 94 million PBMCs as its source of genomic DNA.

The sequencing input was PBMCs. This clonotype originated in a woman between 40 and 55 years old in good health. Some clones in this sample may be carry-over from other donors' samples. This sequence joins TRBV20-1 and TRBJ2-7, with no clear D. The DNA for the CDR3 is TGCAGTGCCGTTAGCTACGAGCAGTACTTC. Residues: CSAVSYEQYF.